This T cell receptor (beta chain) comes out of a study of T cell responses to AZD1222 COVID-19 vaccine. With respect to this clone: Antigen unknown.

Trimming cost V 1 base and J 10 bases, with 10 bases left between them. The CDR3 loop spans 12 amino acids. Germline V CDR1 and CDR2: SEHNR, FQNEAQ (reference sequence). Produced via immunoSEQ multiplex PCR; TCRdb's table is partial and in-frame only. The sample has some 96,000 clones; roughly 88% are singletons. Points from the study as a whole: Most donors were white British, females outnumbered males, and clonal diversity was possibly underestimated.

The chain links TRBV7-9 to TRBJ1-2, with TRBD1 as a possible D gene (6 bases). Specimen: peripheral blood, collected on day 0 of AZD1222 vaccination. The sequence was obtained from an adult in good health. CDR3 DNA sequence: TGTGCCAGCAGCTTAGGGACAGACTCCTACACCTTC. This codes for CASSLGTDSYTF.